In its sample, the clone carrying this TCR beta chain was seen a few times. The entry originates in a study of control samples from healthy donors and cancer patients. Method: immunoSEQ multiplex PCR; TCRdb's copy keeps in-frame clones and lacks some. The table has roughly 79,000 clones, 84% seen once. Germline CDR1 is DFQATT and CDR2 is SNEGSKA (reference sequence). The CDR3 runs 13 residues. The V end lost 3 bases, the J end lost 3 bases, and 9 bases lay between the germline ends. The genes are TRBV20-1 and TRBJ2-1; unclear D gene. What was sequenced was blood. The TCR was taken from a man aged 45-65 years in good health. CDR3 loop: CSASGGLYNEQFF. CDR3 bases: TGCAGTGCTAGTGGCGGTCTCTACAATGAGCAGTTCTTC.